The 21 T cell receptor beta chains given below trace back to one sample, sequenced in a study of T cell responses to AZD1222 COVID-19 vaccine. TCRdb keeps only in-frame clones here, not all; method: immunoSEQ multiplex PCR. The sample records around 160,000 clones, 82% being singletons. Material: peripheral blood, obtained on day 0 of MenACWY control vaccination. Receptors originate from an adult in good health.

The genes are TRBV7-8 and TRBJ1-2, with 9 bases aligning to TRBD1. The CDR3 contains 14 residues. V was pared by 3 bases and J by 6 bases, with 5 bases of the junction left unmatched. The germline V gene encodes CDR1 SGHVS and CDR2 FQNEAQ. The CDR3 is CASSLATGGNGYTF. The CDR3 DNA reads as TGTGCCAGCAGCTTGGCGACAGGGGGAAATGGCTACACCTTC.

The genes are TRBV5-6 and TRBJ1-1, with D maybe TRBD1 (6 bases). The germline V and J ends were trimmed by 4 bases and 7 bases, with 17 bases remaining between them. The length of the CDR3 is 14 residues. Germline V lookup: CDR1 SGHDT, CDR2 YYEEEE. This CDR3 is CASSVKPGAFEAFF. Here the CDR3 DNA reads TGTGCCAGCAGCGTGAAACCGGGGGCTTTTGAAGCTTTCTTT.

This sequence joins TRBV15 and TRBJ2-1; 8 bases agree with TRBD2. Germline V gene lookup returns CDR1 LNHNV and CDR2 YYDKDF (reference sequence). Losses at the gene ends were 4 bases for V and 7 bases for J; bases not matched to a gene: 9. The CDR3 runs 15 residues. The CDR3 is CATSTRTSGGNEQFF. The CDR3 DNA reads as TGTGCCACCAGCACCAGAACTAGCGGTGGGAATGAGCAGTTCTTC. Drawing the rest from reference TRBV15 and TRBJ2-1, the complete variable domain is DAMVIQNPRYQVTQFGKPVTLSCSQTLNHNVMYWYQQKSSQAPKLLFHYYDKDFNNEADTPDNFQSRRPNTSFCFLDIRSPGLGDTAMYLCATSTRTSGGNEQFFGPGTRLTVL.

The chain joins TRBV29-1 to TRBJ1-2; maybe TRBD1 (6 bases). The V gene's germline CDR1 is SQVTM and CDR2 ANQGSEA. The length of the CDR3 is 11 residues. Trimming took off 6 bases at V and 8 bases at J, with 13 bases between the two ends. The CDR3 spells CSVGDRRGYTF. The DNA of the CDR3 is TGCAGCGTGGGTGACAGGAGGGGCTACACCTTC. Filled out from reference TRBV29-1 and TRBJ1-2, the complete variable domain reads SAVISQKPSRDICQRGTSLTIQCQVDSQVTMMFWYRQQPGQSLTLIATANQGSEATYESGFVIDKFPISRPNLTFSTLTVSNMSPEDSSIYLCSVGDRRGYTFGSGTRLTVV.

V gene TRBV18 combines with J gene TRBJ2-2, with TRBD1 matching 10 bases. CDR3 size: 16 residues. In germline, CDR1 is KGHSH, CDR2 LQKENI. The trim removed 6 bases at V and 4 bases at J, leaving 8 bases unmatched. In DNA, the CDR3 is TGTGCCAGCTCGGGCCGGGGACAGGGGACCACCGGGGAGCTGTTTTTT. As protein: CASSGRGQGTTGELFF.

The CDR3, as DNA: TGTGCCAGCAGCCCCCGCCCGGGGGTGGATGAGACCCAGTACTTC. It yields the protein CASSPRPGVDETQYF. The rearrangement links TRBV11-3 to TRBJ2-5; a possible D gene is TRBD2 (6 bases). The length of the CDR3 is 15 residues. From germline, CDR1 is SGHNT and CDR2 YENEEA. The V end lost 5 bases, the J end lost 5 bases, and 18 bases lay between the germline ends. Drawing the rest from reference TRBV11-3 and TRBJ2-5, the complete variable domain is EAGVVQSPRYKIIEKKQPVAFWCNPISGHNTLYWYLQNLGQGPELLIRYENEEAVDDSQLPKDRFSAERLKGVDSTLKIQPAELGDSAVYLCASSPRPGVDETQYFGPGTRLLVL.

The chain uses TRBV6-5 and TRBJ1-2; a weak D match, TRBD1 (5 bases). Germline loops: CDR1 MNHEY, CDR2 SVGAGI. This CDR3 spans 14 amino acids. The V and J ends lost 4 bases and 4 bases respectively, with 13 bases between them. The CDR3 is CASSSPGRTYGYTF. CDR3 DNA sequence: TGTGCCAGCAGTTCTCCGGGACGGACCTATGGCTACACCTTC.

V and J are TRBV7-9 and TRBJ1-3; D may be TRBD1 (5 bases). Germline V gives CDR1 SEHNR, CDR2 FQNEAQ (reference sequence). The CDR3 runs 14 residues. V was clipped by 4 bases and J by 13 bases, with 20 bases between them. CDR3 sequence reads: CASSSLDNSRAIYF. For the CDR3, the DNA is TGTGCCAGCAGCTCCTTGGACAACTCAAGAGCGATATATTTT.

The CDR3 bases are TGCAGCGTAGGAATGGCTAGCGGGGACAATGAGCAGTTCTTC. Encoded protein: CSVGMASGDNEQFF. The V and J genes are TRBV29-1 and TRBJ2-1; 9 bases line up with TRBD2. The J segment lost 5 bases and the V segment lost 6 bases, leaving 8 bases of the junction unmatched. This CDR3 spans 14 amino acids. Per germline, CDR1 SQVTM and CDR2 ANQGSEA.

V is TRBV4-1 and J is TRBJ1-2; weak D call: TRBD1 (6 bases). Trimming pared 3 bases from V and 8 bases from J, leaving 19 bases between. CDR3 size: 15 residues. Germline V gene sequence: CDR1 MGHRA, CDR2 YSYEKL. Written as DNA, the CDR3 is TGCGCCAGCAGCCACCCTACCAGGGGAGTGGAAGGCTACACCTTC. It encodes CASSHPTRGVEGYTF.

In its sample, this clone was seen once. This sequence joins TRBV13 and TRBJ1-5; no reliable D call. The CDR3 extends over 12 amino acids. Deletions cut 0 bases from V and 10 bases from J, with 7 bases between. Germline V gene data show CDR1 as PRHDT and CDR2 as FYEKMQ (reference sequence). The CDR3: CASSLGISPQHF. Written as DNA, the CDR3 is TGTGCCAGCAGCTTAGGAATCTCACCCCAGCATTTT.

This chain joins TRBV28 and TRBJ1-1, with 7 bases lining up with TRBD1. This CDR3 region has 15 residues. V was pared by 6 bases and J by 2 bases, with 9 bases of the junction left unmatched. Germline V lookup: CDR1 MDHEN, CDR2 SYDVKM. The CDR3 spells CASSPPRQGNTEAFF. In DNA form, the CDR3 reads TGTGCCAGCAGCCCCCCCCGACAGGGAAACACTGAAGCTTTCTTT.

This clone was observed a single time. The chain recombines TRBV14 with TRBJ1-2; 9 bases align to TRBD1. V was clipped by 4 bases and J by 8 bases; unmatched bases: 8. The CDR3 totals 14 residues. Looked up from germline, CDR1 is SGHDN and CDR2 is FVKESK. The DNA of the CDR3 is TGTGCCAGCAGCCGGACGGACAGGGGAACGGGCTACACCTTC. Translating gives CASSRTDRGTGYTF.

The V gene is TRBV19, the J gene TRBJ1-5; D is uncertain. The CDR3 contains 12 residues. Germline V gene sequence: CDR1 LNHDA, CDR2 SQIVND (reference sequence). Trimming left V 6 bases short and J 7 bases short, with 10 bases between. The CDR3 DNA reads as TGTGCCAGTAGAGAACACAGACAGCCCCAGCATTTT. Protein: CASREHRQPQHF.

The chain couples TRBV2 to TRBJ1-5; 10 bases are a match to TRBD1. Germline CDR1 SNHLY, CDR2 FYNNEI. This CDR3 is 15 amino acids long. Trimming removed 4 bases from V and 6 bases from J; junction bases left unmatched: 6. The CDR3 spells CASSARDRGSQPQHF. Here the CDR3 DNA reads TGTGCCAGCAGTGCCCGGGACAGGGGCTCTCAGCCCCAGCATTTT. Together with reference TRBV2 and TRBJ1-5, the CDR3 gives the full variable domain: EPEVTQTPSHQVTQMGQEVILRCVPISNHLYFYWYRQILGQKVEFLVSFYNNEISEKSEIFDDQFSVERPDGSNFTLKIRSTKLEDSAMYFCASSARDRGSQPQHFGDGTRLSIL.

The J gene is TRBJ2-1, the V gene TRBV7-2; tentative D call: TRBD1 (5 bases). V lost 1 base to trimming and J lost 2 bases, with 9 bases between them. This CDR3 region has 15 residues. Per germline, CDR1 SGHTA and CDR2 FQGNSA. CDR3 sequence (DNA): TGTGCCAGCAGCTTAGATCAGGGAACCTACAATGAGCAGTTCTTC. This sequence encodes CASSLDQGTYNEQFF. The entire variable domain, with the rest obtained from reference TRBV7-2 and TRBJ2-1, is as follows: GAGVSQSPSNKVTEKGKDVELRCDPISGHTALYWYRQSLGQGLEFLIYFQGNSAPDKSGLPSDRFSAERTGGSVSTLTIQRTQQEDSAVYLCASSLDQGTYNEQFFGPGTRLTVL.

The chain uses TRBV29-1 and TRBJ1-3; D perhaps matches TRBD1 (5 bases). The CDR3 loop spans 14 amino acids. The germline CDR1 and CDR2 sequences are SQVTM and ANQGSEA. The ends were cut back, 4 bases at V and 2 bases at J, with 12 bases in the middle. Here the CDR3 DNA reads TGCAGCGTTGTCGGGTTAGGGGCTGGAAACACCATATATTTT. Translation gives CSVVGLGAGNTIYF.

This clone was seen only a few times. The rearrangement links TRBV7-9 to TRBJ2-3, with unresolved D. Germline V gives CDR1 SEHNR, CDR2 FQNEAQ (reference sequence). Trimming left V 3 bases short and J 6 bases short, with 10 bases between. The CDR3 extends over 13 amino acids. The CDR3 region is CASSFRQLDTQYF. The CDR3 DNA reads as TGTGCCAGCAGCTTTCGGCAGCTTGATACGCAGTATTTT.

CDR3 loop: CARSFETPGQGDGYTF. CDR3 DNA sequence: TGTGCCAGAAGCTTCGAGACCCCGGGACAGGGGGATGGCTACACCTTC. The rearrangement links TRBV5-3 to TRBJ1-2; 11 positions agree with TRBD1. TRBV5-3 is an ORF, and what it does is uncertain. The CDR3 extends over 16 amino acids. Trimming removed 2 bases from V and 6 bases from J; junction bases left unmatched: 9.

The CDR3 DNA follows: TGTGCCAGCAGCTTAGTCGGAGGGGGCGTCACTGAAGCTTTCTTT. Protein product: CASSLVGGGVTEAFF. This chain uses TRBV7-9 with TRBJ1-1, with 7 bases aligning to TRBD1. The germline gives CDR1 SEHNR, CDR2 FQNEAQ (reference sequence). The CDR3 length is 15 residues. V lost 1 base and J lost 4; bases outside the gene matches: 6.

This clone has a handful of counts. The chain has TRBV4-2 and TRBJ1-4; 8 nucleotides line up with TRBD1. V dropped 0 bases and J dropped 6; count of bases not matched to a gene: 3. Per germline, CDR1 LGHNA and CDR2 YNFKEQ. The CDR3 totals 15 residues. The DNA of the CDR3 is TGTGCCAGCAGCCAAGAAGGACAGGGCGATGAAAAACTGTTTTTT. Translating it yields CASSQEGQGDEKLFF.